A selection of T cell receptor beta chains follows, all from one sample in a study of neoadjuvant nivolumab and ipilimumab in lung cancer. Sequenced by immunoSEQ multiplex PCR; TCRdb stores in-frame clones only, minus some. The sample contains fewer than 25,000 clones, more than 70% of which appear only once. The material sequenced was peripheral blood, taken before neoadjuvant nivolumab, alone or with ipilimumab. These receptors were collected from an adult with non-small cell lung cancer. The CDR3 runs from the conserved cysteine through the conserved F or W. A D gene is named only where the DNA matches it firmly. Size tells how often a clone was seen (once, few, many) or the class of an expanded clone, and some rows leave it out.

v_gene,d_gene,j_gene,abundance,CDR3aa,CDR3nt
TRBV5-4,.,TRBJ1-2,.,CASSLGQNYGYTF,TGTGCCAGCAGCTTGGGACAGAACTATGGCTACACCTTC
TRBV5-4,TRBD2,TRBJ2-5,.,CASTLRVAGGETQYF,TGTGCCAGCACTTTGAGGGTGGCGGGAGGAGAGACCCAGTACTTC
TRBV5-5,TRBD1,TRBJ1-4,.,CASSLGTGENEKLFF,TGTGCCAGCAGCTTGGGGACAGGGGAAAATGAAAAACTGTTTTTT
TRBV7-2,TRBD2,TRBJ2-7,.,CASSLRTSGDYEQYF,TGTGCCAGCAGCTTAAGGACTAGCGGTGACTACGAGCAGTACTTC
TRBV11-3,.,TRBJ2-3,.,CASSRGTQYF,TGTGCCAGCAGCCGGGGTACGCAGTATTTT
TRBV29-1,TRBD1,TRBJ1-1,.,CSADPGQGYTEAFF,TGCAGCGCAGATCCGGGACAGGGGTACACTGAAGCTTTCTTT
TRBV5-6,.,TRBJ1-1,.,CASSSGPARGAFF,TGTGCCAGCAGCTCGGGACCTGCCCGGGGAGCTTTCTTT
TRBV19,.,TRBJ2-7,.,CASSRAARSSYEQYF,TGTGCCAGTAGTAGAGCGGCTAGGAGCTCCTACGAGCAGTACTTC
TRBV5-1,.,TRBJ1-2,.,CASSTGLGNEYGYTF,TGCGCCAGCAGCACTGGCCTGGGTAATGAATATGGCTACACCTTC
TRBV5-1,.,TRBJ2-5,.,CASSPTGTGRETQYF,TGCGCCAGCAGCCCTACCGGGACCGGGCGGGAGACCCAGTACTTC
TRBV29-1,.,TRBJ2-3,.,CSVPPKGVWTDTQYF,TGCAGCGTTCCTCCGAAGGGGGTGTGGACAGATACGCAGTATTTT
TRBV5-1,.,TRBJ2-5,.,CASSFRQETQYF,TGCGCCAGCAGCTTCCGACAAGAGACCCAGTACTTC
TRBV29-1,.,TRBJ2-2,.,CSVEAGLNTGELFF,TGCAGCGTTGAAGCAGGTCTCAACACCGGGGAGCTGTTTTTT
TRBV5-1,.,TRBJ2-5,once,CASSLLGREETQYF,TGCGCCAGCAGCTTGTTGGGCAGGGAAGAGACCCAGTACTTC
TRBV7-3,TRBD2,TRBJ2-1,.,CASSSLKGLAVYNEQFF,TGTGCCAGCAGCTCCTTGAAGGGACTAGCGGTGTACAATGAGCAGTTCTTC
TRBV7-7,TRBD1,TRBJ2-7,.,CASSPVGTGLEQYF,TGTGCTAGCAGCCCCGTAGGGACAGGGCTCGAGCAGTACTTC
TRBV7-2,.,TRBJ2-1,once,CASSLIGGIGEQFF,TGTGCCAGCAGCTTAATCGGGGGAATTGGCGAGCAGTTCTTC
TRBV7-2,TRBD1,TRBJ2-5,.,CASSLWTGKGPETQYF,TGTGCCAGCAGCCTCTGGACAGGGAAGGGTCCAGAGACCCAGTACTTC
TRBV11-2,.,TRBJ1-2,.,CASSPDGGRYGYTF,TGTGCCAGCAGCCCGGACGGTGGAAGGTATGGCTACACCTTC
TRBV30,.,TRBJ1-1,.,CAWAPGHPGGTEAFF,TGTGCCTGGGCACCGGGACATCCGGGGGGCACTGAAGCTTTCTTT
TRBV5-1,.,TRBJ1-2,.,CASSLALRPTGGYTF,TGCGCCAGCAGCTTGGCCCTCAGACCAACCGGTGGCTACACCTTC
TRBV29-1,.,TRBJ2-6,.,CSARVSGANVLTF,TGCAGCGCCAGGGTCTCTGGGGCCAACGTCCTGACTTTC
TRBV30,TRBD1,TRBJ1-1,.,CAWSGTGSSVAFF,TGTGCCTGGAGTGGGACAGGGTCGTCTGTGGCTTTCTTT
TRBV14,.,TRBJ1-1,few,CASSHLLAGADTEAFF,TGTGCCAGCAGCCATTTGCTGGCAGGGGCGGACACTGAAGCTTTCTTT
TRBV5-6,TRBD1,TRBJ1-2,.,CASSLGDRENYGYTF,TGTGCCAGCAGCTTGGGGGACAGAGAAAACTATGGCTACACCTTC
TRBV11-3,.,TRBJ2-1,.,CASSPTRNEQFF,TGTGCCAGCAGCCCAACTAGGAATGAGCAGTTCTTC
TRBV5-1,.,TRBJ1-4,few,CASSYSNVAEKLFF,TGCGCCAGCAGCTACAGTAATGTGGCGGAAAAACTGTTTTTT
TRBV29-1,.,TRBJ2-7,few,CSVSPSGYEQYF,TGCAGCGTTTCCCCTTCGGGGTACGAGCAGTACTTC
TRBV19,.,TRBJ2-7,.,CASSTLQGWGEQYF,TGTGCCAGTAGCACCCTTCAGGGCTGGGGCGAGCAGTACTTC
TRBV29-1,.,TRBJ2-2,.,CSVADSPDTGELFF,TGCAGCGTTGCGGATAGTCCAGACACCGGGGAGCTGTTTTTT
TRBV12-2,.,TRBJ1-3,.,CASRLALRARNTIYF,TGTGCAAGTCGCTTAGCGCTCAGGGCACGAAACACCATATATTTT
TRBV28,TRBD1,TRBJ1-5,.,CASLQGTGDQPQHF,TGTGCCAGCTTACAGGGGACTGGGGATCAGCCCCAGCATTTT
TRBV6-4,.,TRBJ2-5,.,CASSDDPVGWAGNQETQYF,TGTGCCAGCAGTGACGATCCGGTGGGTTGGGCGGGAAACCAAGAGACCCAGTACTTC
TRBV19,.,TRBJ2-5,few,CASSRRTETQYF,TGTGCCAGTAGTAGGCGGACGGAGACCCAGTACTTC
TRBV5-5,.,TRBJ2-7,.,CASSGDRFSSYEQYF,TGTGCCAGCAGCGGTGACAGGTTCAGCTCCTACGAGCAGTACTTC
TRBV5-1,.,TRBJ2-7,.,CASSSGWGADYEQYF,TGCGCCAGCAGCTCCGGGTGGGGGGCCGACTACGAGCAGTACTTC
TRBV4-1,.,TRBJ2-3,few,CASSQGIVQYF,TGCGCCAGCAGCCAAGGGATCGTGCAGTATTTT